This T cell receptor (beta chain) was profiled in a study of blood T cell repertoires in COVID-19. Whole-study context: Acute and convalescent COVID-19 specimens originated in the United States, Italy and Spain. Sources were T cells, B-cell-depleted T cells, or PBMCs; the material itself was cDNA or gDNA.

Here immunoSEQ multiplex PCR was the method, and the copy in TCRdb shows in-frame clones only, minus some. The sample holds around 230,000 clones; around 90% are singletons and the top ten take approximately 7.6%. The germline V gene encodes CDR1 LGHDT and CDR2 YNNKEL (reference sequence). The CDR3 extends over 17 amino acids. V was shortened by 4 bases and J by 0 bases, with 13 bases between the two germline ends. This rearrangement joins TRBV3-1 (or the pseudogene TRBV3-2) to TRBJ1-6; perhaps TRBD1 as D (5 bases). The TCR sequence derives from a man aged 55 to 69 who had recovered from COVID-19. The material sequenced was peripheral blood. The CDR3 DNA sequence: TGTGCCAGCAGCCGGACCCCGGGGGGCTCCTATAATTCACCCCTCCACTTT. Translated: CASSRTPGGSYNSPLHF.